The 19 T cell receptor beta chains below all came from one sample that was sequenced in a study of blood T cell repertoires in COVID-19. TCRdb keeps only in-frame clones here, not all; method: immunoSEQ multiplex PCR. In the table there are about 350,000 clones, around nine tenths of which are singletons. Sequencing was carried out using peripheral blood. Receptor source: a woman aged 70-85 years with COVID-19, enrolled during active disease.

This clone showed up just once. This chain uses TRBV10-2 with TRBJ1-1; 8 bases match TRBD1. The germline V gene has CDR1 WSHSY and CDR2 SAAADI. Losses at the gene ends were 5 bases for V and 0 bases for J; bases not matched to a gene: 5. The CDR3 covers 15 residues. The CDR3 is CASSSQGGMNTEAFF. DNA for the CDR3: TGCGCCAGCAGTTCACAGGGGGGCATGAACACTGAAGCTTTCTTT.

The rearrangement joins TRBV18 to TRBJ2-5; D not resolved. Germline assignment: CDR1 KGHSH and CDR2 LQKENI. V was clipped by 3 bases and J by 2 bases, with 10 bases between them. This CDR3 comprises 14 residues. The CDR3 nucleotides are TGTGCCAGCTCACCTTCGTCAGAACAAGAGACCCAGTACTTC. This translates into CASSPSSEQETQYF.

The genes are TRBV7-9 and TRBJ2-7, with 12 bases lining up with TRBD1. CDR1 SEHNR and CDR2 FQNEAQ come from the germline V gene (reference sequence). CDR3 size: 18 residues. V was pared by 5 bases and J by 7 bases, with 18 bases of the junction left unmatched. As DNA, the CDR3 is TGTGCCAGCAGCCCCCTGCTATGGAAGCGGGACAGGGGGCGAGAGCAGTACTTC. It translates to CASSPLLWKRDRGREQYF.

The chain links TRBV19 to TRBJ2-5, with TRBD2 as a possible D gene (7 bases). The CDR3 covers 16 residues. Germline V lookup: CDR1 LNHDA, CDR2 SQIVND (reference sequence). V gave up 2 bases and J gave up 3 bases, with 16 bases separating them. CDR3 residues: CASSISARGAKETQYF. DNA of the CDR3: TGTGCCAGTAGTATATCGGCCCGGGGGGCTAAAGAGACCCAGTACTTC.

The sample holds a few counts of this clone. The rearrangement uses TRBV2 and TRBJ2-7; 9 nucleotides match TRBD2. Germline V lookup: CDR1 SNHLY, CDR2 FYNNEI. The CDR3 is 15 amino acids. Losses at the gene ends were 2 bases for V and 6 bases for J; bases not matched to a gene: 8. In DNA, the CDR3 is TGTGCCAGCAGTGAACTATCGGGACTAGCTTTCGAGCAGTACTTC. This gives the protein CASSELSGLAFEQYF. The variable domain in full, with the rest retrieved from reference TRBV2 and TRBJ2-7, is EPEVTQTPSHQVTQMGQEVILRCVPISNHLYFYWYRQILGQKVEFLVSFYNNEISEKSEIFDDQFSVERPDGSNFTLKIRSTKLEDSAMYFCASSELSGLAFEQYFGPGTRLTVT.

The rearrangement links TRBV11-3 to TRBJ2-5; 9 bases agree with TRBD2. V lost 5 bases and J lost 2; bases outside the gene matches: 12. Germline lookup yields CDR1 SGHNT and CDR2 YENEEA. The CDR3 has 17 residues. The CDR3 loop reads CASSPFSAGGGQETQYF. CDR3 nucleotide sequence: TGTGCCAGCAGCCCCTTTTCAGCGGGGGGTGGTCAAGAGACCCAGTACTTC.

This chain joins TRBV10-3 and TRBJ2-2; TRBD1 matches at 8 bases. The CDR3 consists of 15 residues. CDR1 and CDR2 from the germline V gene are ENHRY and SYGVKD. V was pared by 7 bases and J by 6 bases, with 10 bases of the junction left unmatched. The DNA of the CDR3 is TGTGCCATCATGGGGCAGGGGGCTCGGGCCGGGGAGCTGTTTTTT. Protein product: CAIMGQGARAGELFF.

This chain connects TRBV28 to TRBJ2-7, with D maybe TRBD1 (6 bases). This CDR3 comprises 16 residues. Germline V CDR1 and CDR2: MDHEN, SYDVKM. V dropped 3 bases and J dropped 1 base, with 16 bases sitting between them. DNA for the CDR3: TGTGCCAGCAGTTTCATCAGGGACAAGGGTTCCTACGAGCAGTACTTC. Its protein product is CASSFIRDKGSYEQYF.

The chain has TRBV5-8 and TRBJ2-5; possibly TRBD2 for D (5 bases). With 2 bases removed from V and 5 bases from J, the gap between germline ends came to 16 bases. Germline V CDR1 and CDR2: SGHTS, YDEGEE. The CDR3 extends over 15 amino acids. The CDR3, as DNA: TGTGCCAGCAGCTTAGCCCCCGAGGGCGAGGAGACCCAGTACTTC. It yields the protein CASSLAPEGEETQYF. The full variable domain, with the rest looked up from reference TRBV5-8 and TRBJ2-5, is EAGVTQSPTHLIKTRGQQATLRCSPISGHTSVYWYQQALGLGLQFLLWYDEGEERNRGNFPPRFSGRQFPNYSSELNVNALELEDSALYLCASSLAPEGEETQYFGPGTRLLVL.

DNA of the CDR3: TGTGCCAGCAGCCCTATGGGACAGAACACTGAAGCTTTCTTT. This sequence encodes CASSPMGQNTEAFF. The chain links TRBV11-2 to TRBJ1-1, with D possibly being TRBD1 (6 bases). Per the germline V gene, CDR1 is SGHAT and CDR2 is FQNNGV. The CDR3 extends over 14 amino acids. V was cut by 5 bases and J by 1 base, with 11 bases left in between.

V gene TRBV2 combines with J gene TRBJ2-3, with unresolved D. Trimming pared 3 bases from V and 0 bases from J, leaving 7 bases between. This CDR3 has 14 amino acids. CDR1 and CDR2 (germline): SNHLY, FYNNEI. CDR3 DNA: TGTGCCAGCAGTGAGCTGACTAGCACAGATACGCAGTATTTT. Translation gives CASSELTSTDTQYF.

The chain carries TRBV19 and TRBJ2-2; D is uncertain. Trimming left V 7 bases short and J 4 bases short, with 13 bases between. The germline CDR1 and CDR2 sequences are LNHDA and SQIVND (reference sequence). There are 14 residues in the CDR3. The CDR3 loop reads CASTLEAATGELFF. The CDR3 DNA reads TGTGCCAGTACCCTAGAGGCTGCCACCGGGGAGCTGTTTTTT.

This clone was detected a few times. This chain joins TRBV18 and TRBJ1-5; no clear D. Between the trimmed V and J ends, which lost 5 bases and 4 bases, there was a span of 12 bases. Per germline, CDR1 KGHSH and CDR2 LQKENI. The CDR3 covers 14 residues. The CDR3 is CASSIGGGNQPQHF. The CDR3 DNA is TGTGCCAGCTCAATCGGAGGCGGGAATCAGCCCCAGCATTTT.

This clone showed up just a few times. This sequence joins TRBV6-1 and TRBJ1-1; tentative D call: TRBD1 (5 bases). The CDR3 totals 13 residues. Trimming took off 2 bases at V and 7 bases at J, with 11 bases between the two ends. CDR1 is MNHNS, CDR2 SASEGT, per germline. The CDR3 DNA reads TGTGCCAGCAGTGAAAGGGGAACCAATGAAGCTTTCTTT. Protein: CASSERGTNEAFF.

The chain combines TRBV19 with TRBJ1-2; 8 positions agree with TRBD1. The CDR3 loop spans 15 amino acids. Trimming cost V 5 bases and J 4 bases; bases outside gene matches: 9. Germline CDR1 is LNHDA and CDR2 is SQIVND (reference sequence). CDR3: CASSPKPGQGYGYTF. For the CDR3, the DNA is TGTGCCAGTAGTCCAAAACCCGGACAGGGCTATGGCTACACCTTC.

The genes are TRBV6-5 and TRBJ1-6; 7 bases align to TRBD1. J lost 7 bases, V lost 0 bases, and 3 bases had no gene match. The CDR3 runs to 15 residues. Germline V gene lookup returns CDR1 MNHEY and CDR2 SVGAGI. The CDR3 sequence: CASSYSGQSNSPLHF. CDR3 DNA sequence: TGTGCCAGCAGTTACTCGGGACAGTCGAATTCACCCCTCCACTTT.

This sequence joins TRBV5-1 and TRBJ2-2; a possible D gene is TRBD1 (6 bases). Germline V gene lookup returns CDR1 SGHRS and CDR2 YFSETQ. The CDR3 runs 13 residues. Trimming left V 4 bases short and J 4 bases short, with 8 bases between. CDR3 residues: CASSQQGTGELFF. The CDR3 coding sequence is TGCGCCAGCAGCCAACAGGGCACCGGGGAGCTGTTTTTT.

The CDR3 sequence: CASSPFGGGRNNEQFF. CDR3 bases: TGTGCCAGCAGCCCTTTCGGGGGGGGCCGAAACAATGAGCAGTTCTTC. The chain uses TRBV3-1 (or the pseudogene TRBV3-2) and TRBJ2-1; 8 nucleotides agree with TRBD2. Unmatched junction bases numbered 10, after V lost 4 bases and J lost 5 bases. Germline CDR1 reads LGHDT; CDR2 reads YNNKEL (reference sequence). There are 16 residues in the CDR3.

This chain uses TRBV5-6 with TRBJ2-1; no clear D. Germline V gene lookup returns CDR1 SGHDT and CDR2 YYEEEE. This CDR3 contains 15 residues. V was pared by 1 base and J by 0 bases, with 8 bases between. For the CDR3, the DNA is TGTGCCAGCAGCTTGCCGGAGAGCTCCTACAATGAGCAGTTCTTC. This encodes CASSLPESSYNEQFF.